The rows below give T cell receptor beta chains drawn from one sample of a study of CD8 T cells in ankylosing spondylitis. In TCRdb, the 5' RACE reads were re-called with MiXCR into one record per CDR3 protein. This repertoire shows about 750,000 distinct CDR3 sequences, roughly 20% found once; its top ten account for 19%. Sequencing used blood, either unsorted or a sorted T cell fraction (not recorded which). The receptors here all came from a male donor with ankylosing spondylitis. Each CDR3 is given with its conserved first and last residue. A D gene is named only where the DNA matches it firmly. Clone size appears in some rows only: once, few, many, or a class for an expanded clone.

clone_size j_call v_call d_call cdr3_nt cdr3_aa
NA TRBJ2-1 TRBV28 NA TGTGCCAGCAGTGAGATGTATGAGCAGTTCTTC CASSEMYEQFF
few TRBJ1-1 TRBV6-2/TRBV6-3 TRBD1 TGTGCCAGCAGCGGGACAGTCAAATTCGGCGCTGAAGCTTTCTTT CASSGTVKFGAEAFF
few TRBJ1-1 TRBV19 NA TGTGCCAGTAGTTCCAGTGGGGACACTGAAGCTTTCTTT CASSSSGDTEAFF
NA TRBJ2-7 TRBV28 TRBD2 TGTGCCAGCAGTCCACCGGGACTACGATTCTACGAGCAGTACTTC CASSPPGLRFYEQYF
NA TRBJ2-3 TRBV2 TRBD1 TGTGCCAGCAGTGAAAGCGCGGCAGGGGGAGATACGCAGTATTTT CASSESAAGGDTQYF
NA TRBJ2-7 TRBV5-6 TRBD1 TGTGCCAGCAGCGGGGGACAGGCCGACTACGAGCAGTACTTC CASSGGQADYEQYF
NA TRBJ2-7 TRBV7-8 NA TGTGCCAGCAGCTCCGGGAACTTACTAGTTCGCCCTGCCTACGAGCAGTACTTC CASSSGNLLVRPAYEQYF
NA TRBJ2-7 TRBV29-1 NA TGCAGCGTCTCCCCTCGGGGGATTAGCTCCTACGAGCAGTACTTC CSVSPRGISSYEQYF
few TRBJ2-1 TRBV15 NA TGTGCCACCAGCAGAGATCGGGGAGTAAGCTCCTACAATGAGCAGTTCTTC CATSRDRGVSSYNEQFF
NA TRBJ1-6 TRBV2 NA TGTGCCAGCAGTCCCATGGGGGCGAGTAATTCACCCCTCCACTTT CASSPMGASNSPLHF
NA TRBJ2-6 TRBV21-1 NA TGTGCCAGCAGCATTGGACTAGCCTACGGGGCCAACGTCCTGACTTTC CASSIGLAYGANVLTF
few TRBJ2-1 TRBV5-1 NA TGCGCCAGCAGCTTGTTCGCCGGAACCTACAATGAGCAGTTCTTC CASSLFAGTYNEQFF
NA TRBJ1-5 TRBV6-2/TRBV6-3 NA TGTGCCAGCCTCGACGGTGGCTACAATCAGCCCCAGCATTTT CASLDGGYNQPQHF
NA TRBJ2-2 TRBV7-2 TRBD2 TGTGCCAGCAGCTTACTGGGCGGGGGAGGAACCGGGGAGCTGTTTTTT CASSLLGGGGTGELFF
NA TRBJ2-7 TRBV6-7 NA TGTGCCAGCAGTTACTCACGGGACATCTCCTACGAGCAGTACTTC CASSYSRDISYEQYF
NA TRBJ2-5 TRBV20-1 NA TGCAGTGCTATCTTTGAGGGGACATCTCAAGAGACCCAGTACTTC CSAIFEGTSQETQYF
NA TRBJ2-1 TRBV24-1 TRBD2 TGTGCCACCAGTGAGACCGGGACTAGCGGAGCCAACAATGAGCAGTTCTTC CATSETGTSGANNEQFF
few TRBJ2-3 TRBV4-1 NA TGCGCCAGCAGCCGTTCGTTAGATACGCAGTATTTT CASSRSLDTQYF
few TRBJ1-1 TRBV5-6 NA TGTGCCAGCAGCTTGACAGGGTTGGGTAGCACTGAAGCTTTCTTT CASSLTGLGSTEAFF
few TRBJ1-3 TRBV20-1 TRBD1 TGCAGTGCTAGGGACAGGATCTCTGGAAACACCATATATTTT CSARDRISGNTIYF
few TRBJ2-2 TRBV3-1 NA TGTGCCAGCAGCCAAGATCGTGGGGGAGTTAGGACCGGGGAGCTGTTTTTT CASSQDRGGVRTGELFF
few TRBJ2-7 TRBV18 TRBD1 TGTGCCAGCTCCCTCACCGGGACAGTAGAGGACGAGCAGTACTTC CASSLTGTVEDEQYF
few TRBJ2-7 TRBV27 NA TGTGCCAGCTCGAAAAACAGGGTGAGCTCCTACGAGCAGTACTTC CASSKNRVSSYEQYF
few TRBJ2-7 TRBV27 TRBD2 TGTGCCAGCAGCCGACTAGCGGGACCCTACGAGCAGTACTTC CASSRLAGPYEQYF
NA TRBJ2-1 TRBV29-1 TRBD1 TGCAGCGTTCACAGGGGTGGAAATGAGCAGTTCTTC CSVHRGGNEQFF
few TRBJ2-7 TRBV21-1 NA TGTGCCAGCGCCAGGGGGGAAAGAGGCTACGAGCAGTACTTC CASARGERGYEQYF
NA TRBJ2-1 TRBV4-2 NA TGTGCCAGCAGCCAAGGGGACCTTAGCTCCTACAATGAGCAGTTCTTC CASSQGDLSSYNEQFF
few TRBJ1-2 TRBV4-1 NA TGCGCCAGCAGCCATCCGGGACGCCCCTATGGCTACACCTTC CASSHPGRPYGYTF
few TRBJ2-3 TRBV12-3/TRBV12-4 TRBD1 TGTGCCAGCAGTTTAGGCCGACAGGGAGTGTGGGATACGCAGTATTTT CASSLGRQGVWDTQYF
NA TRBJ2-7 TRBV9 NA TGTGCCAGCAGCGTAAGTGACGGAGCCTACGAGCAGTACTTC CASSVSDGAYEQYF
many TRBJ2-1 TRBV12-3/TRBV12-4 TRBD2 TGTGCCAGCAGACTCTTAGCGGGAGATAGCAATGAGCAGTTCTTC CASRLLAGDSNEQFF
NA TRBJ2-1 TRBV7-2 TRBD2 TGTGCCAGCAGCTTATCTCCTCTAGCGGGAGCCGGTGAGCAGTTCTTC CASSLSPLAGAGEQFF
NA TRBJ1-2 TRBV21-1 NA TGTGCCAGCAGCCCGGAATTGTGCTATGGCTACACCTTC CASSPELCYGYTF
NA TRBJ2-1 TRBV24-1 TRBD1 TGTGCCACCAGTGCCCGGGACAGGGTGCGGGAGTGGGCCTACAATGAGCAGTTCTTC CATSARDRVREWAYNEQFF
few TRBJ2-7 TRBV4-2 TRBD2 TGTGCCAGCAGCCAAGATCTCGGGGCGGGGGGGATTCCTGCCTACGAGCAGTACTTC CASSQDLGAGGIPAYEQYF
NA TRBJ2-7 TRBV28 NA TGTGCCAGCAGTTTATGGCCCCTGGAGCAGTACTTC CASSLWPLEQYF
many TRBJ1-4 TRBV5-5 TRBD1 TGTGCCAGCCGCCAGGGGGCAACTAATGAAAAACTGTTTTTT CASRQGATNEKLFF
NA TRBJ2-5 TRBV20-1 TRBD2 TGCAGTGCTAGCCCGACTAGCTTGGAGACCCAGTACTTC CSASPTSLETQYF
NA TRBJ2-1 TRBV12-3/TRBV12-4 TRBD1 TGTGCCAGCATTAGAAGGACAGGGCGCTCCTACAATGAGCAGTTCTTC CASIRRTGRSYNEQFF
NA TRBJ2-1 TRBV2 NA TGTGCCAGCAGTGAGGACGGGAGCTCCTACAATGAGCAGTTCTTC CASSEDGSSYNEQFF
NA TRBJ2-7 TRBV24-1 NA TGTGCCACCAGTGATTTGCCGGCTTCGTACTCCTACGAGCAGTACTTC CATSDLPASYSYEQYF
NA TRBJ2-1 TRBV5-6 NA TGTGCCAGCAGCTTGTATGACGGGACTGCTGGCTACAATGAGCAGTTCTTC CASSLYDGTAGYNEQFF